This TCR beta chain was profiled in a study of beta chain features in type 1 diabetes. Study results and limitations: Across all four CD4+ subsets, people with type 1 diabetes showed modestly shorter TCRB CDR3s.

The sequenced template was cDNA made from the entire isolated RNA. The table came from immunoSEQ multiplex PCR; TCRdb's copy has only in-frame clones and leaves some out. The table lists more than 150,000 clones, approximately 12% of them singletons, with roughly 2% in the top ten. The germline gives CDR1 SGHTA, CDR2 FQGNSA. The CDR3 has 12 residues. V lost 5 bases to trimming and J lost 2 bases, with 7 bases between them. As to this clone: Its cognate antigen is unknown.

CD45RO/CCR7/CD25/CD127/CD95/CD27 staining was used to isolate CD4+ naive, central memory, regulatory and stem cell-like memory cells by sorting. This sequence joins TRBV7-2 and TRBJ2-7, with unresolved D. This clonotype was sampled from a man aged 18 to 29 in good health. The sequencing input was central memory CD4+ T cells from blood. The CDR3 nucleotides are TGTGCCAGCAGCCCCAAAGCCTACGAGCAGTACTTC. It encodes CASSPKAYEQYF.